Shown below are 30 T cell receptor beta chains from a single sample sequenced in a study of somatic mutations in cytotoxic T cells in rheumatoid arthritis. The protocol was immunoSEQ multiplex PCR, while the TCRdb copy is restricted to in-frame clones and leaves out a portion. The repertoire includes 11,000 to 15,000 clones, approximately 90% of them detected once, and under 20% sits in the top ten. Specimen: CD4+ T cells sorted from blood. These receptors were collected from a man in his 70s with rheumatoid arthritis.

The chain uses TRBV11-2 and TRBJ2-3, with D perhaps matching TRBD2 (5 bases). Deletions cut 4 bases from V and 4 bases from J, with 9 bases between. CDR3 size: 13 residues. The germline CDR1 and CDR2 sequences are SGHAT and FQNNGV. CDR3 amino acids: CASSSFGADTQYF. The CDR3, as DNA: TGTGCCAGCAGCTCATTCGGGGCAGATACGCAGTATTTT.

This chain connects TRBV18 to TRBJ2-7; D unresolved. The V end was cut by 3 bases, the J end by 1 base, with 10 bases between. Germline V gene lookup returns CDR1 KGHSH and CDR2 LQKENI. The CDR3 consists of 14 residues. The CDR3 sequence is CASSPASSSYEQYF. The CDR3 DNA sequence: TGTGCCAGCTCACCGGCATCATCTTCCTACGAGCAGTACTTC.

The chain combines TRBV5-1 with TRBJ1-6; weak D call: TRBD1 (6 bases). Germline-derived CDR1 and CDR2 are SGHRS and YFSETQ. The ends were cut back, 3 bases at V and 0 bases at J, with 13 bases in the middle. CDR3 length equals 17 residues. The CDR3 reads CASSYPTGSSYNSPLHF. Here the CDR3 DNA reads TGCGCCAGCAGCTACCCAACAGGGAGCTCCTATAATTCACCCCTCCACTTT.

This clone has only one observation. CDR3 sequence: CASSVEQGIEQYF. CDR3 nucleotides: TGTGCCAGCAGCGTTGAACAGGGGATCGAGCAGTACTTC. The V call is TRBV9, the J call TRBJ2-7; 7 bases align to TRBD1. This CDR3 is built from 13 residues. CDR1 is SGDLS and CDR2 is YYNGEE in the germline V gene. Losses at the gene ends were 2 bases for V and 6 bases for J; bases not matched to a gene: 5.

This CDR3 reads CASSLSIRGSYEQYF. The CDR3 coding sequence is TGTGCCAGCAGTCTCTCAATCAGGGGGTCCTACGAGCAGTACTTC. The chain is built from TRBV28 and TRBJ2-7; TRBD1 agrees at 7 bases. This CDR3 has 15 amino acids. Germline CDR1 MDHEN, CDR2 SYDVKM. Trimming removed 5 bases from V and 1 base from J; junction bases left unmatched: 8.

This clone is a singleton in its sample. This rearrangement joins TRBV28 to TRBJ1-1, with 9 bases identical to TRBD1. The V gene's germline CDR1 is MDHEN and CDR2 SYDVKM. V was clipped by 4 bases and J by 1 base; unmatched bases: 1. This CDR3 is built from 14 residues. The DNA of the CDR3 is TGTGCCAGCAGTTCGGGACAGGGGAACACTGAAGCTTTCTTT. This gives the protein CASSSGQGNTEAFF.

This clone has a single count. V is TRBV27 and J is TRBJ2-2; 7 bases line up with TRBD2. The CDR3 sequence is 16 residues long. CDR1 and CDR2 from the germline V gene are MNHEY and SMNVEV (reference sequence). Trimming at V came to 7 bases and at J to 4 bases, leaving 12 bases not matched to a gene. CDR3 residues: CASTKSGIWSTGELFF. CDR3 nucleotides: TGTGCCAGCACCAAAAGCGGGATATGGAGCACCGGGGAGCTGTTTTTT.

This clone was picked up one time. The chain uses TRBV2 and TRBJ2-2, with TRBD2 matching 10 bases. Germline trimming cut 6 bases from V and 5 bases from J; bases unmatched to any gene: 12. Germline CDR1 SNHLY, CDR2 FYNNEI. This CDR3 is 17 amino acids long. The CDR3 nucleotides are TGTGCCAGCAGCCCCAACAGCGGGGGGGCCCAGACCGGGGAGCTGTTTTTT. This encodes CASSPNSGGAQTGELFF. The full variable domain, rest sourced from reference TRBV2 and TRBJ2-2, is EPEVTQTPSHQVTQMGQEVILRCVPISNHLYFYWYRQILGQKVEFLVSFYNNEISEKSEIFDDQFSVERPDGSNFTLKIRSTKLEDSAMYFCASSPNSGGAQTGELFFGEGSRLTVL.

The chain has TRBV7-3 and TRBJ2-6; D remains unclear. Between the trimmed V and J ends, which lost 2 bases and 1 base, there was a span of 6 bases. The germline V gene has CDR1 SGHTA and CDR2 FQGTGA. The CDR3 loop spans 15 amino acids. The CDR3 spells CASSLSLSGANVLTF. The CDR3 region has the DNA TGTGCCAGCAGCTTATCCCTTTCTGGGGCCAACGTCCTGACTTTC.

The rearrangement joins TRBV11-2 to TRBJ1-6; 7 nucleotides match TRBD1. This CDR3 is built from 13 residues. V was pared by 6 bases and J by 9 bases, with 5 bases of the junction left unmatched. CDR1 is SGHAT, CDR2 FQNNGV, per germline. CDR3 nucleotides: TGTGCCAGCAGACCAACAGGGGCTTCACCCCTCCACTTT. It translates to CASRPTGASPLHF. The whole variable domain, filled in from reference TRBV11-2 and TRBJ1-6, reads EAGVAQSPRYKIIEKRQSVAFWCNPISGHATLYWYQQILGQGPKLLIQFQNNGVVDDSQLPKDRFSAERLKGVDSTLKIQPAKLEDSAVYLCASRPTGASPLHFGNGTRLTVT.

The rearrangement uses TRBV10-3 and TRBJ1-5, with TRBD1 as a possible D gene (6 bases). CDR3 length: 17 amino acids. V was clipped by 0 bases and J by 6 bases, with 18 bases between them. Germline V gives CDR1 ENHRY, CDR2 SYGVKD. The chain's CDR3 is CAISESSPGGRGQPQHF. As DNA, the CDR3 is TGTGCCATCAGTGAGTCGTCCCCCGGGGGGCGCGGTCAGCCCCAGCATTTT.

The chain employs TRBV7-9 and TRBJ2-5; 7 bases are a match to TRBD1. Germline V gene sequence: CDR1 SEHNR, CDR2 FQNEAQ (reference sequence). This CDR3 has 14 amino acids. With V trimmed by 6 bases and J by 4 bases, 8 bases remained unmatched. In nucleotides, the CDR3 is TGTGCCAGCAGACCGAGACAGGGCTTAGAGACCCAGTACTTC. Translating gives CASRPRQGLETQYF.

V gene TRBV7-2 combines with J gene TRBJ1-1, with 9 bases fitting TRBD1. This CDR3 region has 15 residues. CDR1 is SGHTA and CDR2 is FQGNSA in the germline V gene. V lost 3 bases to trimming and J lost 0 bases; unmatched junction nucleotides: 2. CDR3 protein: CASSFGQGMNTEAFF. The CDR3 DNA reads TGTGCCAGCAGCTTTGGACAGGGGATGAACACTGAAGCTTTCTTT.

This clone was recorded a few times. V is TRBV4-1 and J is TRBJ2-7; 10 bases map to TRBD1. The germline CDR1 and CDR2 sequences are MGHRA and YSYEKL. With V trimmed by 1 base and J by 3 bases, 15 bases remained unmatched. This CDR3 spans 19 amino acids. CDR3 loop: CASSQVYGTGVAPSYEQYF. Written as DNA, the CDR3 is TGCGCCAGCAGCCAAGTCTACGGGACAGGGGTCGCCCCCAGCTACGAGCAGTACTTC.

The chain couples TRBV5-4 to TRBJ1-2, with 8 nucleotides matching TRBD1. In germline, CDR1 is SGHNT, CDR2 YYREEE (reference sequence). CDR3 length: 16 residues. V lost 4 bases to trimming and J lost 8 bases; unmatched junction nucleotides: 16. In DNA form, the CDR3 reads TGTGCCAGCAGCGAAAAAAATGGACAGGGTCTCCAGGGCTACACCTTC. Translating gives CASSEKNGQGLQGYTF.

V and J are TRBV7-9 and TRBJ1-1; 7 nucleotides agree with TRBD1. Germline V gene lookup returns CDR1 SEHNR and CDR2 FQNEAQ (reference sequence). The J segment lost 0 bases and the V segment lost 5 bases, leaving 9 bases of the junction unmatched. CDR3 length: 16 residues. CDR3 residues: CASSLDAGQVNTEAFF. The CDR3 DNA sequence: TGTGCCAGCAGCCTAGATGCAGGACAGGTGAACACTGAAGCTTTCTTT.

The gene calls are TRBV28 and TRBJ2-1, with D possibly being TRBD1 (5 bases). The CDR3 runs to 15 residues. The V gene lost 5 bases and the J gene lost 7 bases, with 18 bases spanning the gap. The germline CDR1 and CDR2 sequences are MDHEN and SYDVKM. CDR3 sequence reads: CASSPIGVLVNEQFF. In nucleotides, the CDR3 is TGTGCCAGCAGTCCAATAGGGGTTTTGGTGAATGAGCAGTTCTTC.

V usage is TRBV28 and J usage is TRBJ2-5; 11 nucleotides align to TRBD1. The length of the CDR3 is 14 residues. Germline V gene lookup returns CDR1 MDHEN and CDR2 SYDVKM. The V and J ends lost 6 bases and 6 bases, in that order; junction bases with no gene match: 6. CDR3 loop: CASRNGQGAKTQYF. The CDR3 DNA reads as TGTGCCAGCAGAAACGGACAGGGGGCTAAGACCCAGTACTTC.

V usage is TRBV18 and J usage is TRBJ1-1; no firm D call. Germline CDR1 is KGHSH and CDR2 is LQKENI. The V and J ends lost 0 bases and 11 bases respectively, with 13 bases between them. The CDR3 covers 13 residues. CDR3 DNA sequence: TGTGCCAGCTCACCACCGGAACCCCAGGTGGCTTTCTTT. Translated, it gives CASSPPEPQVAFF.

V and J are TRBV19 and TRBJ2-3; D not resolved. The V gene lost 3 bases and the J gene lost 1 base, with 8 bases spanning the gap. The CDR3 contains 14 residues. Germline CDR1 LNHDA, CDR2 SQIVND (reference sequence). The CDR3 here is CASSMGQGTDTQYF. In DNA form, the CDR3 reads TGTGCCAGTAGTATGGGTCAGGGCACAGATACGCAGTATTTT.

The chain has TRBV2 and TRBJ1-4; 10 positions match TRBD1. Germline V lookup: CDR1 SNHLY, CDR2 FYNNEI. This CDR3 has 14 amino acids. The V and J ends lost 6 bases and 8 bases, in that order; junction bases with no gene match: 6. This CDR3 is CASSGTGVVEKLFF. CDR3 bases: TGTGCCAGCAGCGGGACAGGGGTTGTAGAAAAACTGTTTTTT.

CDR3 nucleotides: TGTGCCAGCAGTGACCGAGACAGTCCTGGAAACACCATATATTTT. This gives the protein CASSDRDSPGNTIYF. The gene calls are TRBV6-1 and TRBJ1-3; D might be TRBD1 (5 bases). V shed 3 bases and J shed 2 bases, with 11 bases lying between them. The CDR3 runs 15 residues. Germline loops: CDR1 MNHNS, CDR2 SASEGT.

The chain links TRBV7-8 to TRBJ2-2; weak D call: TRBD1 (5 bases). The CDR3 totals 15 residues. CDR1 SGHVS and CDR2 FQNEAQ come from the germline V gene. V lost 5 bases and J 5 bases, leaving 15 bases between the germline ends. DNA of the CDR3: TGTGCCAGCAGCCAGGGCACAGCAGAGACCGGGGAGCTGTTTTTT. Amino acids: CASSQGTAETGELFF.

V usage is TRBV6-6 and J usage is TRBJ1-3, with D perhaps matching TRBD1 (6 bases). CDR1 is MNHNY, CDR2 SVGAGI, per germline (reference sequence). CDR3 length: 13 residues. V gave up 4 bases and J gave up 5 bases, with 9 bases separating them. CDR3 coding DNA: TGTGCCAGCAGTTCAGGGGTTCGAAACACCATATATTTT. Its protein product is CASSSGVRNTIYF.

This chain links TRBV5-1 with TRBJ1-2; TRBD1 agrees at 9 bases. This CDR3 is built from 13 residues. The germline V gene encodes CDR1 SGHRS and CDR2 YFSETQ. J gave up 2 bases and V 4 bases, and 0 bases lay outside the gene matches. The CDR3 DNA is TGCGCCAGCAGCACAGGGGGCAACTATGGCTACACCTTC. Protein: CASSTGGNYGYTF.

The genes are TRBV6-5 and TRBJ1-1; D gene uncertain. The germline gives CDR1 MNHEY, CDR2 SVGAGI. Trimming removed 11 bases at V and 10 bases at J, with 20 bases between. CDR3 length equals 12 residues. The CDR3 loop reads CACYQEAGGAFF. For the CDR3, the DNA is TGTGCCTGCTATCAGGAGGCCGGAGGAGCTTTCTTT.

The chain recombines TRBV5-5 with TRBJ1-6, with D possibly TRBD1 on 6 matching bases. V was clipped by 4 bases and J by 2 bases, with 13 bases between them. Germline lookup yields CDR1 SGHKS and CDR2 YYEKEE (reference sequence). The CDR3 consists of 16 residues. In DNA, the CDR3 is TGTGCCAGCAGCGGACATGGACAGACCTATAATTCACCCCTCCACTTT. Translated, it gives CASSGHGQTYNSPLHF.

The CDR3 region is CASSEAGAHQPQHF. In DNA form, the CDR3 reads TGTGCCAGCAGTGAGGCAGGGGCCCACCAGCCCCAGCATTTT. V gene TRBV2 combines with J gene TRBJ1-5; D possibly corresponds to TRBD1 (6 bases). CDR3 length: 14 amino acids. The germline gives CDR1 SNHLY, CDR2 FYNNEI. V was trimmed by 3 bases and J by 7 bases, leaving 13 bases between them.

The chain combines TRBV29-1 with TRBJ2-1, with 14 nucleotides matching TRBD2. CDR3 length equals 15 residues. CDR1 and CDR2 from the germline V gene are SQVTM and ANQGSEA. The V and J ends lost 3 bases and 6 bases, in that order; junction bases with no gene match: 4. The CDR3 DNA is TGCAGCGTTGATCGGGGGACTAGCGGGGGCAATGAGCAGTTCTTC. As protein: CSVDRGTSGGNEQFF.

This sequence joins TRBV30 and TRBJ1-2; no firm D call. The length of the CDR3 is 14 residues. Germline CDR1 reads GTSNPN; CDR2 reads SVGIG (reference sequence). The ends were cut back, 2 bases at V and 5 bases at J, with 15 bases in the middle. The CDR3 DNA follows: TGTGCCTGGAGTCCGAACTCCCGAGAATATGGCTACACCTTC. Amino acid sequence: CAWSPNSREYGYTF. The full variable domain, rest sourced from reference TRBV30 and TRBJ1-2, is SQTIHQWPATLVQPVGSPLSLECTVEGTSNPNLYWYRQAAGRGLQLLFYSVGIGQISSEVPQNLSASRPQDRQFILSSKKLLLSDSGFYLCAWSPNSREYGYTFGSGTRLTVV.